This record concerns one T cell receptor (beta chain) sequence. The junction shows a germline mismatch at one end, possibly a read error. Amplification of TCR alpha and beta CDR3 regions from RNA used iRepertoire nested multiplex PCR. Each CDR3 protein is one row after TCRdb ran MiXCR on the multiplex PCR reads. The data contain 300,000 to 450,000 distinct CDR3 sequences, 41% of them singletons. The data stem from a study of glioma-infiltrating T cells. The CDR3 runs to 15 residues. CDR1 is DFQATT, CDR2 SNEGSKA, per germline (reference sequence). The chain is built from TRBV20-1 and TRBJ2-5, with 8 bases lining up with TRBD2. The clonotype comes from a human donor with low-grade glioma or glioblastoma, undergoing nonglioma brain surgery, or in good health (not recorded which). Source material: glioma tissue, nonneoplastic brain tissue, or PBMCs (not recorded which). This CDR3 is CSASGFSGTEETKYF. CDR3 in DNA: TGCAGTGCTAGTGGTTTTAGCGGGACGGAGGAGACCAAGTACTTC.